What follows are 23 T cell receptor beta chains derived from one specimen sequenced in a study of blood T cell repertoires in COVID-19. Assay used: immunoSEQ multiplex PCR; TCRdb lists only in-frame clones, some missing. The data contain 180,000 or so clones, approximately 80% of them singletons. Sequenced input: PBMCs or T cells enriched from blood (not recorded which). Receptors were obtained from a man aged 50-60 years who had recovered from COVID-19.

The J gene is TRBJ1-5, the V gene TRBV6-5, with TRBD1 as a possible D gene (6 bases). Germline CDR1 MNHEY, CDR2 SVGAGI. The V end was cut by 7 bases, the J end by 3 bases, with 13 bases between. The CDR3 covers 14 residues. CDR3 sequence (DNA): TGTGCCAGCACCTTAAAGGGACACAATCAGCCCCAGCATTTT. This gives the protein CASTLKGHNQPQHF.

The gene calls are TRBV4-2 and TRBJ2-4; 8 positions agree with TRBD2. This CDR3 contains 15 residues. The V and J ends lost 6 bases and 5 bases, in that order; junction bases with no gene match: 9. Germline CDR1 and CDR2: LGHNA and YNFKEQ. The CDR3 bases are TGTGCCAGCAGTCTATCGCGGGGGGAAGAAAACATTCAGTACTTC. Protein sequence: CASSLSRGEENIQYF.

J is TRBJ2-1 and V is TRBV5-8; TRBD2 matches at 10 bases. V was pared by 4 bases and J by 3 bases, with 4 bases of the junction left unmatched. The germline CDR1 and CDR2 sequences are SGHTS and YDEGEE. The CDR3 length is 15 residues. CDR3 DNA sequence: TGTGCCAGCAGCAAACTAGCGGGGAACTACAATGAGCAGTTCTTC. It yields the protein CASSKLAGNYNEQFF.

The J gene is TRBJ2-3, the V gene TRBV4-1, with a tentative D call TRBD2 (6 bases). The CDR3 contains 18 residues. From germline, CDR1 is MGHRA and CDR2 YSYEKL. The V end lost 0 bases, the J end lost 9 bases, and 25 bases lay between the germline ends. The CDR3 DNA reads as TGCGCCAGCAGCCAAGATTCCACCGGGACGGGGGACGCAAGGACGCAGTATTTT. Its translation is CASSQDSTGTGDARTQYF.

This chain uses TRBV6-1 with TRBJ2-1, with 8 bases lining up with TRBD1. V was pared by 4 bases and J by 7 bases, with 12 bases of the junction left unmatched. The CDR3 has 16 amino acids. Germline loops: CDR1 MNHNS, CDR2 SASEGT. The CDR3: CASSAPNRDRTNEQFF. CDR3 sequence (DNA): TGTGCCAGCAGTGCCCCAAACCGGGACAGGACTAATGAGCAGTTCTTC.

This clone was recorded a few times. The rearrangement links TRBV5-1 to TRBJ2-2; D uncertain. V lost 2 bases and J lost 8, with 13 bases in between. The CDR3 loop spans 14 amino acids. Germline CDR1 SGHRS, CDR2 YFSETQ. The CDR3 nucleotides are TGCGCCAGCAGCTTACCAGGCCCCGGAGGGGAGCTGTTTTTT. As protein: CASSLPGPGGELFF. Full variable domain (outside the CDR3, taken from reference TRBV5-1 and TRBJ2-2): KAGVTQTPRYLIKTRGQQVTLSCSPISGHRSVSWYQQTPGQGLQFLFEYFSETQRNKGNFPGRFSGRQFSNSRSEMNVSTLELGDSALYLCASSLPGPGGELFFGEGSRLTVL.

V is TRBV11-2 and J is TRBJ1-5; tentatively, D is TRBD1 (5 bases). Trimming took off 0 bases at V and 3 bases at J, with 6 bases between the two ends. Germline values: CDR1 SGHAT, CDR2 FQNNGV. The CDR3 loop spans 14 amino acids. The CDR3 DNA follows: TGTGCCAGCAGCTTAGACAGGGACAATCAGCCCCAGCATTTT. The encoded protein is CASSLDRDNQPQHF.

V and J are TRBV18 and TRBJ2-3; TRBD2 aligns across 7 bases. The trim removed 6 bases at V and 0 bases at J, leaving 9 bases unmatched. This CDR3 is built from 16 residues. Germline V CDR1 and CDR2: KGHSH, LQKENI. The CDR3 nucleotides read TGTGCCAGCTCGCCTGATCTAGCGGAAAGCACAGATACGCAGTATTTT. Its translation: CASSPDLAESTDTQYF.

This chain uses TRBV5-4 with TRBJ2-5; 11 nucleotides match TRBD2. CDR1 and CDR2 (germline): SGHNT, YYREEE (reference sequence). The trim removed 0 bases at V and 1 base at J, leaving 2 bases unmatched. CDR3 length: 16 amino acids. The CDR3 loop is CASSLGLAGSQETQYF. The CDR3 nucleotides are TGTGCCAGCAGCTTGGGACTAGCGGGGAGCCAAGAGACCCAGTACTTC.

This chain connects TRBV19 to TRBJ2-3; 11 bases fit TRBD1. In germline, CDR1 is LNHDA, CDR2 SQIVND (reference sequence). The CDR3 consists of 18 residues. V lost 4 bases and J lost 0; bases outside the gene matches: 9. Here the CDR3 DNA reads TGTGCCAGTAGTACGGGACAGGGGGTGGCAACTAGCACAGATACGCAGTATTTT. This encodes CASSTGQGVATSTDTQYF.

In regard to this clone: The same CDR3 is also encoded by other DNA sequences in this sample. The chain is built from TRBV19 and TRBJ1-5; 9 bases line up with TRBD1. The J segment lost 4 bases and the V segment lost 1 base, leaving 5 bases of the junction unmatched. The CDR3 is 16 residues long. Germline CDR1 and CDR2: LNHDA and SQIVND (reference sequence). CDR3 sequence: CASSIASGTGNQPQHF. For the CDR3, the DNA is TGTGCCAGTAGTATAGCATCCGGGACAGGGAATCAGCCCCAGCATTTT.

In nucleotides, the CDR3 is TGCGCCAGCAGCTTGGGGCAGGGGTTCTCTGGAAACACCATATATTTT. Its translation: CASSLGQGFSGNTIYF. The chain is built from TRBV5-1 and TRBJ1-3, with TRBD1 as a possible D gene (6 bases). V was cut by 0 bases and J by 0 bases, with 10 bases left in between. This CDR3 comprises 16 residues. In germline, CDR1 is SGHRS, CDR2 YFSETQ.

The chain is built from TRBV2 and TRBJ1-4; the match to TRBD1 covers 7 bases. The germline V gene has CDR1 SNHLY and CDR2 FYNNEI. The V gene end was trimmed by 3 bases and the J gene end by 7 bases; junction bases not matched to a gene: 2. The CDR3 has 13 residues. CDR3 coding DNA: TGTGCCAGCAGTGACCAGGGGGGTGAAAAACTGTTTTTT. Amino acid sequence: CASSDQGGEKLFF.

J is TRBJ2-5 and V is TRBV7-9; a possible D gene is TRBD2 (5 bases). The CDR3 is 13 residues long. Germline V gene sequence: CDR1 SEHNR, CDR2 FQNEAQ (reference sequence). Trimming removed 3 bases from V and 6 bases from J, with 11 bases in between. The CDR3 region is CASSFSEGKTQYF. The CDR3 DNA sequence: TGTGCCAGCAGCTTTTCCGAGGGAAAGACCCAGTACTTC.

The chain combines TRBV6-5 with TRBJ1-1; D remains unclear. Between the trimmed V and J ends, which lost 4 bases and 5 bases, there was a span of 11 bases. Germline assignment: CDR1 MNHEY and CDR2 SVGAGI. This CDR3 region has 13 residues. Here the CDR3 reads CASSFQEETEAFF. The CDR3 nucleotides read TGTGCCAGCAGTTTCCAGGAGGAGACTGAAGCTTTCTTT.

Written as DNA, the CDR3 is TGTGCCAGCAGTGAACTCGAGACTTCCTACGAGCAGTACTTC. The encoded protein is CASSELETSYEQYF. The chain couples TRBV2 to TRBJ2-7; the D is unclear. Trimming left V 2 bases short and J 1 base short, with 9 bases between. Germline assignment: CDR1 SNHLY and CDR2 FYNNEI. The CDR3 has 14 residues. The full variable domain, in which reference TRBV2 and TRBJ2-7 provide the parts outside the CDR3, is EPEVTQTPSHQVTQMGQEVILRCVPISNHLYFYWYRQILGQKVEFLVSFYNNEISEKSEIFDDQFSVERPDGSNFTLKIRSTKLEDSAMYFCASSELETSYEQYFGPGTRLTVT.

The V gene is TRBV9, the J gene TRBJ1-6, with D maybe TRBD1 (6 bases). Germline V gene data show CDR1 as SGDLS and CDR2 as YYNGEE. Trimming cost V 3 bases and J 7 bases, with 17 bases left between them. This CDR3 is 16 amino acids long. The chain's CDR3 is CASSGGRGQRNSPLHF. The CDR3 coding sequence is TGTGCCAGCAGCGGCGGTCGAGGACAGCGGAATTCACCCCTCCACTTT.

This rearrangement joins TRBV7-9 to TRBJ1-2, with unresolved D. V gave up 1 base and J gave up 7 bases, with 16 bases separating them. Germline loops: CDR1 SEHNR, CDR2 FQNEAQ (reference sequence). The CDR3 is made up of 15 amino acids. The CDR3 protein is CASSLEGRRKVGYTF. Here the CDR3 DNA reads TGTGCCAGCAGCTTAGAGGGCCGGAGGAAGGTTGGCTACACCTTC.

The chain carries TRBV30 and TRBJ1-2, with TRBD1 matching over 7 bases. This CDR3 contains 12 residues. V shed 0 bases, J shed 8 bases, and the junction held 3 bases outside the gene matches. Per the germline V gene, CDR1 is GTSNPN and CDR2 is SVGIG (reference sequence). The CDR3: CAWSVGGGGYTF. In DNA form, the CDR3 reads TGTGCCTGGAGTGTTGGAGGGGGCGGCTACACCTTC.

The chain couples TRBV9 to TRBJ1-6; D uncertain. V shed 0 bases and J shed 9 bases, with 13 bases lying between them. The germline V gene encodes CDR1 SGDLS and CDR2 YYNGEE. The CDR3 extends over 15 amino acids. The CDR3 DNA follows: TGTGCCAGCAGCGTAGATGGAGGGTCTGCTTCACCCCTCCACTTT. It translates to CASSVDGGSASPLHF. Complete variable domain (other parts from reference TRBV9 and TRBJ1-6): DSGVTQTPKHLITATGQRVTLRCSPRSGDLSVYWYQQSLDQGLQFLIQYYNGEERAKGNILERFSAQQFPDLHSELNLSSLELGDSALYFCASSVDGGSASPLHFGNGTRLTVT.

This clone was detected a few times. The chain combines TRBV5-1 with TRBJ2-5; 7 bases map to TRBD1. V trimming: 4 bases; J trimming: 5 bases; junction bases outside the gene matches: 11. Germline V gene sequence: CDR1 SGHRS, CDR2 YFSETQ. This CDR3 contains 15 residues. For the CDR3, the DNA is TGCGCCAGCAGCGTGGGAGACAGGGTGTGGGAGACCCAGTACTTC. Protein: CASSVGDRVWETQYF.

V usage is TRBV21-1 and J usage is TRBJ1-1. TRBV21-1 constitutes a pseudogene. CDR3 length: 15 residues. CDR3 protein: CASSKAGDLNTEAFF. CDR3 in DNA: TGTGCCAGCAGCAAAGCCGGGGACTTGAACACTGAAGCTTTCTTT.

This chain joins TRBV11-2 and TRBJ1-1, with TRBD1 matching 9 bases. This CDR3 has 13 amino acids. V trimming: 6 bases; J trimming: 7 bases; junction bases outside the gene matches: 6. Germline loops: CDR1 SGHAT, CDR2 FQNNGV. CDR3: CASRPTGGVEAFF. As DNA, the CDR3 is TGTGCCAGCAGACCTACAGGGGGCGTTGAAGCTTTCTTT.